One sample yielded the 32 T cell receptor beta chains listed below, sequenced in a study of shared clonotypes between healthy human individuals. Sequencing was performed with immunoSEQ multiplex PCR; in TCRdb, only in-frame clones are kept and a portion is missing. The table records 900,000 to 1,200,000 clones, about 84% of them present only once. The sample consisted of memory CD4+ T cells from PBMCs. Subset in this sample: CD45RA-negative fraction. Receptor source: a man aged 18 to 35 in good health. Some clones in this sample may be carry-over from other donors' samples.

The V and J genes are TRBV18 and TRBJ2-5; D is perhaps TRBD1 (5 bases). The CDR3 is 13 amino acids. The germline V gene has CDR1 KGHSH and CDR2 LQKENI. Trimming pared 10 bases from V and 5 bases from J, leaving 17 bases between. CDR3 protein: CATSDNKGETQYF. DNA of the CDR3: TGTGCCACATCAGATAATAAGGGGGAGACCCAGTACTTC.

V is TRBV5-1 and J is TRBJ1-2; the D is unclear. The CDR3 runs 16 residues. V was clipped by 0 bases and J by 4 bases, with 16 bases between them. The germline gives CDR1 SGHRS, CDR2 YFSETQ. CDR3 protein: CASSLDGSGIVYGYTF. Written as DNA, the CDR3 is TGCGCCAGCAGCTTGGATGGGTCGGGGATCGTCTATGGCTACACCTTC.

The chain joins TRBV28 to TRBJ1-3; possible D gene TRBD1, 5 bases. Trimming pared 4 bases from V and 0 bases from J, leaving 7 bases between. This CDR3 spans 14 amino acids. In germline, CDR1 is MDHEN, CDR2 SYDVKM. The CDR3 protein is CASSWTNSGNTIYF. The CDR3 nucleotides are TGTGCCAGCAGTTGGACAAACTCTGGAAACACCATATATTTT.

This clone was seen more than once but under ten times. J is TRBJ1-1 and V is TRBV5-1; D unclear. This CDR3 is 14 amino acids long. V lost 2 bases, J lost 4 bases, and 12 bases lay in between. Germline CDR1 is SGHRS and CDR2 is YFSETQ. Written as DNA, the CDR3 is TGCGCCAGCAGCTTTCATCCGGGAACCACTGAAGCTTTCTTT. Its protein product is CASSFHPGTTEAFF.

This chain joins TRBV10-1 and TRBJ2-7, with TRBD1 matching over 8 bases. The CDR3 has 14 residues. Germline values: CDR1 WNHNN, CDR2 SYGVQD (reference sequence). V gave up 8 bases and J gave up 3 bases; unmatched junction bases: 9. For the CDR3, the DNA is TGCGCCAGCGTCTTACCGGGACAGGTCTACGAGCAGTACTTC. Translation: CASVLPGQVYEQYF.

This chain connects TRBV2 to TRBJ2-1, with 11 bases matching TRBD2. The CDR3 has 15 residues. The V and J ends lost 6 bases and 3 bases, in that order; junction bases with no gene match: 4. The germline gives CDR1 SNHLY, CDR2 FYNNEI. The CDR3 loop is CASRSTSGNYNEQFF. In DNA, the CDR3 is TGTGCCAGCAGATCGACTAGCGGGAACTACAATGAGCAGTTCTTC.

The rearrangement uses TRBV11-2 and TRBJ1-4; maybe TRBD1 (5 bases). The V gene lost 6 bases and the J gene lost 8 bases, with 22 bases spanning the gap. This CDR3 region has 16 residues. In germline, CDR1 is SGHAT, CDR2 FQNNGV. The CDR3 loop reads CASRDTPARRGEKLFF. The CDR3 nucleotides read TGTGCCAGCAGGGACACCCCCGCGCGACGGGGAGAAAAACTGTTTTTT.

The chain joins TRBV7-2 to TRBJ2-5, with TRBD2 matching 9 bases. V lost 2 bases and J lost 5; bases outside the gene matches: 3. The CDR3 runs 14 residues. Germline CDR1 SGHTA, CDR2 FQGNSA. CDR3 region: CASSLSAGGETQYF. In DNA form, the CDR3 reads TGTGCCAGCAGCTTATCTGCGGGAGGGGAGACCCAGTACTTC.

The chain has TRBV28 and TRBJ1-4; 9 bases are a match to TRBD1. The V gene end was trimmed by 7 bases and the J gene end by 7 bases; junction bases not matched to a gene: 10. Germline-derived CDR1 and CDR2 are MDHEN and SYDVKM. The CDR3 extends over 15 amino acids. CDR3 residues: CASISLDRGGEKLFF. CDR3 in DNA: TGTGCCAGCATCTCTTTGGACAGGGGAGGTGAAAAACTGTTTTTT.

V is TRBV18 and J is TRBJ2-1; 12 positions match TRBD2. The CDR3 runs 17 residues. Trimming cost V 5 bases and J 5 bases; bases outside gene matches: 10. The germline gives CDR1 KGHSH, CDR2 LQKENI. The DNA of the CDR3 is TGTGCCAGCTCATCCCTCCCCGGGACTAGCGGGCACAATGAGCAGTTCTTC. Protein: CASSSLPGTSGHNEQFF. The variable domain in full, with the rest retrieved from reference TRBV18 and TRBJ2-1, is NAGVMQNPRHLVRRRGQEARLRCSPMKGHSHVYWYRQLPEEGLKFMVYLQKENIIDESGMPKERFSAEFPKEGPSILRIQQVVRGDSAAYFCASSSLPGTSGHNEQFFGPGTRLTVL.

This sequence joins TRBV5-8 and TRBJ2-7; D is perhaps TRBD1 or TRBD2 (5 bases each). Trimming stripped 3 bases from V and 9 bases from J, with 13 bases between. The CDR3 covers 12 residues. The germline CDR1 and CDR2 sequences are SGHTS and YDEGEE. The CDR3 region is CASSSSGRGQYF. CDR3 in DNA: TGTGCCAGCAGCTCGTCGGGACGGGGGCAGTACTTC.

The table lists this clone with a few counts. The chain is built from TRBV21-1 and TRBJ1-1. TRBV21-1 is a known pseudogene. The CDR3 is 16 residues long. The CDR3 DNA reads as TGTGCCAGCAGCAGCGAAACGAGCGAAGGGATAACTGAAGCTTTCTTT. It yields the protein CASSSETSEGITEAFF.

The V gene is TRBV5-6, the J gene TRBJ1-2; D is perhaps TRBD1 (6 bases). The CDR3 runs to 16 residues. V was shortened by 4 bases and J by 5 bases, with 21 bases between the two germline ends. Germline loops: CDR1 SGHDT, CDR2 YYEEEE. The CDR3 sequence is CASSIQGMLTMYGYTF. In nucleotides, the CDR3 is TGTGCCAGCAGCATACAGGGTATGCTAACTATGTATGGCTACACCTTC.

This clone was recorded once. The rearrangement links TRBV14 to TRBJ2-4; 12 nucleotides align to TRBD2. With 3 bases clipped from V and 7 bases from J, the junction kept 4 bases outside the gene matches. The CDR3 sequence is 15 residues long. Germline values: CDR1 SGHDN, CDR2 FVKESK. CDR3 in DNA: TGTGCCAGCAGCCACGGACTAGCGGGAAATAACATTCAGTACTTC. Translating gives CASSHGLAGNNIQYF.

The genes are TRBV11-3 and TRBJ2-2; maybe TRBD2 (5 bases). This CDR3 has 15 amino acids. Between the trimmed V and J ends, which lost 1 base and 3 bases, there was a span of 9 bases. The germline V gene encodes CDR1 SGHNT and CDR2 YENEEA. The CDR3 sequence is CASSLGSRDTGELFF. The CDR3 DNA sequence: TGTGCCAGCAGCTTAGGGTCGAGGGACACCGGGGAGCTGTTTTTT.

The V gene is TRBV28, the J gene TRBJ2-7; 11 nucleotides align to TRBD2. There are 15 residues in the CDR3. CDR1 is MDHEN and CDR2 is SYDVKM in the germline V gene. With V trimmed by 6 bases and J by 0 bases, 4 bases remained unmatched. CDR3 DNA: TGTGCCAGCAGGTATACTAGCGGGAGCTCCTACGAGCAGTACTTC. Translating it yields CASRYTSGSSYEQYF.

The V and J genes are TRBV30 and TRBJ2-5; D is unresolved. The length of the CDR3 is 13 residues. V lost 3 bases and J lost 7, with 15 bases in between. Germline loops: CDR1 GTSNPN, CDR2 SVGIG (reference sequence). DNA for the CDR3: TGTGCCTGGAGCTATGGAGCCCCTGCGACCCAGTACTTC. It yields the protein CAWSYGAPATQYF.

This chain uses TRBV6-6 with TRBJ2-5; D is perhaps TRBD1 (6 bases). The assigned J gene may be wrong: the sequence end matches TRBJ2-7 better. CDR1 and CDR2 from the germline V gene are MNHNY and SVGAGI (reference sequence). This CDR3 has 14 amino acids. CDR3 region: CASSYSGASYEQYF. The CDR3 DNA reads TGTGCCAGCAGTTACTCGGGGGCTTCCTACGAGCAGTACTTC.

This chain links TRBV5-4 with TRBJ1-1; D might be TRBD1 (5 bases). The V end lost 0 bases, the J end lost 7 bases, and 13 bases lay between the germline ends. CDR3 length: 14 residues. Germline V lookup: CDR1 SGHNT, CDR2 YYREEE (reference sequence). The CDR3 reads CASSLVGAQDEAFF. Here the CDR3 DNA reads TGTGCCAGCAGCTTGGTAGGGGCACAGGATGAAGCTTTCTTT.

This clone was recorded at least ten times. The gene calls are TRBV9 and TRBJ1-1; 7 positions match TRBD1. Per germline, CDR1 SGDLS and CDR2 YYNGEE. The CDR3 runs to 17 residues. Germline trimming cut 0 bases from V and 0 bases from J; bases unmatched to any gene: 8. This CDR3 is CASSVVGRGQMNTEAFF. As DNA, the CDR3 is TGTGCCAGCAGCGTAGTAGGGAGGGGGCAGATGAACACTGAAGCTTTCTTT.

The sample holds a few counts of this clone. The chain couples TRBV15 to TRBJ2-6, with D hard to call. Germline V CDR1 and CDR2: LNHNV, YYDKDF (reference sequence). The CDR3 runs 15 residues. Trimming stripped 7 bases from V and 2 bases from J, with 12 bases between. The CDR3 reads CATTFGPPGANVLTF. CDR3 nucleotide sequence: TGTGCCACCACCTTCGGGCCCCCTGGGGCCAACGTCCTGACTTTC.

V gene TRBV7-9 combines with J gene TRBJ1-2; 10 bases line up with TRBD1. In germline, CDR1 is SEHNR, CDR2 FQNEAQ (reference sequence). Trimming at V came to 0 bases and at J to 7 bases, leaving 8 bases not matched to a gene. This CDR3 is 16 amino acids long. The CDR3: CASSLATGTGAGGYTF. For the CDR3, the DNA is TGTGCCAGCAGCTTAGCAACCGGGACAGGGGCCGGTGGCTACACCTTC.

The chain recombines TRBV7-8 with TRBJ1-2; D is ambiguous. The germline V and J ends were trimmed by 6 bases and 0 bases, with 14 bases remaining between them. The CDR3 contains 15 residues. CDR1 is SGHVS, CDR2 FQNEAQ, per germline. The CDR3 nucleotides are TGTGCCAGCAGTCTAACGGGTCAGGCTAACTATGGCTACACCTTC. It encodes CASSLTGQANYGYTF.

V gene TRBV14 combines with J gene TRBJ1-3; D gene uncertain. This CDR3 has 16 residues. CDR1 and CDR2 from the germline V gene are SGHDN and FVKESK. Trimming removed 6 bases at V and 0 bases at J, with 15 bases between. The CDR3 here is CASSKRGPNSGNTIYF. CDR3 bases: TGTGCCAGCAGTAAGAGAGGACCAAACTCTGGAAACACCATATATTTT.

On this clone: The same CDR3 arises from other DNA sequences in this sample as well. V gene TRBV9 combines with J gene TRBJ1-3; D unclear. This CDR3 spans 15 amino acids. From germline, CDR1 is SGDLS and CDR2 YYNGEE. V was clipped by 0 bases and J by 2 bases, with 9 bases between them. CDR3 sequence reads: CASSVAGSPGNTIYF. CDR3 DNA sequence: TGTGCCAGCAGCGTAGCAGGCTCCCCTGGAAACACCATATATTTT.

Only one count was recorded for this clone. The rearrangement uses TRBV7-9 and TRBJ2-3, with TRBD2 matching 9 bases. This CDR3 comprises 15 residues. Germline CDR1 SEHNR, CDR2 FQNEAQ (reference sequence). J gave up 3 bases and V 6 bases, and 7 bases lay outside the gene matches. CDR3 sequence reads: CASRRSGSSTDTQYF. For the CDR3, the DNA is TGTGCCAGCAGACGTAGCGGGAGCTCGACAGATACGCAGTATTTT.

Only one count was recorded for this clone. The rearrangement joins TRBV11-2 to TRBJ2-7; 9 bases line up with TRBD1. The CDR3 has 12 residues. Germline V CDR1 and CDR2: SGHAT, FQNNGV. V trimming: 5 bases; J trimming: 11 bases; junction bases outside the gene matches: 7. The CDR3: CASSATDRGKYF. Here the CDR3 DNA reads TGTGCCAGCAGCGCCACGGACAGGGGAAAGTACTTC. The full variable domain, completed using reference TRBV11-2 and TRBJ2-7, is EAGVAQSPRYKIIEKRQSVAFWCNPISGHATLYWYQQILGQGPKLLIQFQNNGVVDDSQLPKDRFSAERLKGVDSTLKIQPAKLEDSAVYLCASSATDRGKYFGPGTRLTVT.

This clone was picked up a small number of times. The chain couples TRBV4-3 to TRBJ1-4, with D perhaps matching TRBD1 (5 bases). The CDR3 is 16 residues long. V lost 0 bases, J lost 6 bases, and 14 bases lay in between. Germline V lookup: CDR1 LGHNA, CDR2 YSLEER. Written as DNA, the CDR3 is TGCGCCAGCAGCCAAGATCGGGGGACTTCGGATGAAAAACTGTTTTTT. Translation: CASSQDRGTSDEKLFF.

With regard to this clone: A read error is possible here, since a much larger clone lies one base away. CDR3 bases: TGTGCCAGCAGCGTAGGAGTTAGCCGCTTCGGAGATGCGCAGTATTTT. It specifies CASSVGVSRFGDAQYF. The J gene is TRBJ2-3, the V gene TRBV9, with D hard to call. From germline, CDR1 is SGDLS and CDR2 YYNGEE. The CDR3 covers 16 residues.

The genes are TRBV29-1 and TRBJ1-2; D unresolved. Germline V lookup: CDR1 SQVTM, CDR2 ANQGSEA. Trimming removed 4 bases at V and 0 bases at J, with 6 bases between. The CDR3 covers 12 residues. The CDR3 is CSVARANYGYTF. In DNA, the CDR3 is TGCAGCGTTGCCAGAGCTAACTATGGCTACACCTTC.

The CDR3 coding sequence is TGTGCCAGCAGTTTAAACGGGAGAAACACCGGGGAGCTGTTTTTT. Residues: CASSLNGRNTGELFF. This chain links TRBV27 with TRBJ2-2; a possible D gene is TRBD2 (6 bases). CDR3 length equals 15 residues. V was pared by 2 bases and J by 2 bases, with 9 bases between. CDR1 is MNHEY, CDR2 SMNVEV, per germline (reference sequence).

The rearrangement uses TRBV19 and TRBJ2-3; D not resolved. Germline CDR1 reads LNHDA; CDR2 reads SQIVND (reference sequence). The CDR3 sequence is 13 residues long. The V end was cut by 7 bases, the J end by 3 bases, with 11 bases between. This CDR3 reads CASTLGSTDTQYF. The DNA of the CDR3 is TGTGCCAGTACGCTCGGATCAACAGATACGCAGTATTTT.